The present entry profiles one TCR beta chain with its context. What it binds is unknown. The data belong to a study of a mutant IDH1 vaccine in newly diagnosed glioma. Study-level information: Vaccine administration was initiated 4-6 weeks following radiotherapy alone, or with temozolomide cycles.

Clones were read by immunoSEQ multiplex PCR, and TCRdb kept only the in-frame ones, dropping some. The sample has 35,000 to 50,000 clones, around 84% seen once. This CDR3 is 17 amino acids long. With 6 bases clipped from V and 2 bases from J, the junction kept 14 bases outside the gene matches. Germline CDR1 LNHDA, CDR2 SQIVND (reference sequence). The time point is: week 11, during vaccination. Every vaccine dose comprised 300 ug of mutant IDH1 20-mer peptide plus topical imiquimod. Diagnosis in the donors showed new WHO grade 3 or 4 astrocytomas that were IDH1-mutant and ATRX-lost. The gene calls are TRBV19 and TRBJ2-7; 9 bases match TRBD1. The receptor was derived from a man aged 40-49 years with glioma. Material: PBMCs, obtained from a glioma patient whose treatment included an IDH1 peptide vaccine. CDR3 sequence (DNA): TGTGCCAGTAGCCTCCCGGGACAGGGAAGAAGAACCTACGAGCAGTACTTC. Encoded protein: CASSLPGQGRRTYEQYF.